These 22 T cell receptor beta chains originate from one sample sequenced in a study of blood T cell repertoires in COVID-19. Libraries were prepared by immunoSEQ multiplex PCR; TCRdb keeps only in-frame clonotypes and omits some of them. The sample yields roughly 430,000 clones, roughly 90% seen once. The sample comprised PBMCs or T cells enriched from blood (not recorded which). The source is a woman aged 40 to 50 with acute COVID-19.

The V call is TRBV19, the J call TRBJ2-2; 8 bases match TRBD1. V dropped 8 bases and J dropped 4; count of bases not matched to a gene: 6. The CDR3 totals 14 residues. CDR1 and CDR2 (germline): LNHDA, SQIVND (reference sequence). This chain's CDR3 is CASEKDRVTGELFF. DNA of the CDR3: TGTGCCAGTGAAAAGGACAGGGTCACCGGGGAGCTGTTTTTT.

The chain combines TRBV6-2 or TRBV6-3 with TRBJ2-5, with D possibly matching TRBD2 (7 bases). V was shortened by 2 bases and J by 10 bases, with 20 bases between the two germline ends. The CDR3 sequence is 15 residues long. Germline loops: CDR1 MNHEY, CDR2 SVGEGT. CDR3 in DNA: TGTGCCAGCAGTTACCATACAGGGAGGGGAGGTGACCAGTACTTC. Protein: CASSYHTGRGGDQYF.

The gene calls are TRBV13 and TRBJ2-3; TRBD2 matches 14 bases. The CDR3 covers 15 residues. V shed 5 bases and J 6 bases; nucleotides not matched to a gene: 4. Germline values: CDR1 PRHDT, CDR2 FYEKMQ (reference sequence). The CDR3 DNA follows: TGTGCCAGCAGCCTTAGGACTAGCGGGGGGGATACGCAGTATTTT. It translates to CASSLRTSGGDTQYF.

The chain joins TRBV15 to TRBJ1-2; TRBD1 matches 12 bases. The CDR3 is made up of 15 amino acids. Trimming took 0 bases from V and 7 from J; bases not matched to a gene: 3. The germline V gene encodes CDR1 LNHNV and CDR2 YYDKDF (reference sequence). The DNA for the CDR3 is TGTGCCACCAGCAGAGAGGGACAGGGGGCGGGTGGCTACACCTTC. It specifies CATSREGQGAGGYTF.

The chain has TRBV5-6 and TRBJ2-6; 9 bases fit TRBD2. This CDR3 comprises 17 residues. V lost 4 bases, J lost 0 bases, and 5 bases stayed unmatched. Looked up from germline, CDR1 is SGHDT and CDR2 is YYEEEE. For the CDR3, the DNA is TGTGCCAGCAGCAGACTAGCGGCTAGCTCTGGGGCCAACGTCCTGACTTTC. Amino acids: CASSRLAASSGANVLTF.

A note on this clone: The junction shows a germline mismatch at one end, possibly a read error. The genes are TRBV7-9 and TRBJ2-1, with D possibly TRBD2 on 6 matching bases. This CDR3 contains 18 residues. Germline V gives CDR1 SEHNR, CDR2 FQNEAQ (reference sequence). CDR3 amino acids: CASSTSAGLLSSYNERFF. The CDR3 DNA follows: TGTGCCAGCAGCACATCGGCGGGGCTTTTAAGCTCCTACAATGAGCGGTTCTTC.

This clone appeared once. CDR3 amino acids: CASRGQEGAGGWGTGELFF. The CDR3 nucleotides read TGTGCCAGCAGGGGACAGGAGGGAGCGGGGGGATGGGGCACCGGGGAGCTGTTTTTT. This chain joins TRBV2 and TRBJ2-2; D perhaps matches TRBD2 (9 bases). Trimming took 6 bases from V and 4 from J, leaving 27 bases between them. Germline V gene data show CDR1 as SNHLY and CDR2 as FYNNEI. This CDR3 comprises 19 residues.

This clone was picked up one time. This specimen includes other DNA sequences encoding the same CDR3. The CDR3 loop reads CASSLQGNEQFF. For the CDR3, the DNA is TGCGCCAGCAGCTTACAGGGTAACGAGCAGTTCTTC. The chain uses TRBV5-1 and TRBJ2-1; possibly TRBD1 for D (6 bases). This CDR3 contains 12 residues. CDR1 is SGHRS, CDR2 YFSETQ, per germline. V gave up 2 bases and J gave up 10 bases, with 10 bases separating them.

V usage is TRBV5-4 and J usage is TRBJ1-4; weak D call: TRBD1 (6 bases). Germline-derived CDR1 and CDR2 are SGHNT and YYREEE (reference sequence). There are 13 residues in the CDR3. V was clipped by 3 bases and J by 6 bases, with 9 bases between them. The CDR3 region is CASSSPGDEKLFF. DNA of the CDR3: TGTGCCAGCAGCTCCCCAGGGGATGAAAAACTGTTTTTT.

The V and J genes are TRBV18 and TRBJ1-1, with TRBD1 matching over 7 bases. The CDR3 is 14 residues long. Germline V gene data show CDR1 as KGHSH and CDR2 as LQKENI. V lost 4 bases and J lost 4; bases outside the gene matches: 6. CDR3 residues: CASSRDRAFTEAFF. The CDR3 nucleotides are TGTGCCAGCTCACGCGACAGGGCTTTCACTGAAGCTTTCTTT. Full variable domain (remainder filled in from reference TRBV18 and TRBJ1-1): NAGVMQNPRHLVRRRGQEARLRCSPMKGHSHVYWYRQLPEEGLKFMVYLQKENIIDESGMPKERFSAEFPKEGPSILRIQQVVRGDSAAYFCASSRDRAFTEAFFGQGTRLTVV.

This rearrangement joins TRBV6-1 to TRBJ2-1, with 7 bases matching TRBD2. Germline V CDR1 and CDR2: MNHNS, SASEGT. This CDR3 region has 13 residues. Trimming at V came to 3 bases and at J to 7 bases, leaving 3 bases not matched to a gene. The CDR3 nucleotides read TGTGCCAGCAGTGAGACTAGCAGGAATGAGCAGTTCTTC. It is translated as CASSETSRNEQFF.

The V and J genes are TRBV7-8 and TRBJ1-5; 8 nucleotides align to TRBD1. Germline-derived CDR1 and CDR2 are SGHVS and FQNEAQ. CDR3 length: 16 amino acids. The trim removed 3 bases at V and 4 bases at J, leaving 8 bases unmatched. The CDR3 spells CASSFRTGSMNQPQHF. The CDR3 coding sequence is TGTGCCAGCAGCTTCCGGACAGGGTCGATGAATCAGCCCCAGCATTTT.

This rearrangement joins TRBV11-2 to TRBJ2-1; 11 positions agree with TRBD2. The V gene's germline CDR1 is SGHAT and CDR2 FQNNGV. V shed 0 bases and J 15 bases; nucleotides not matched to a gene: 7. The CDR3 loop spans 14 amino acids. In DNA, the CDR3 is TGTGCCAGCAGCTTAGAGAGTAGCGGGGGGGCATTGTTCTTC. It encodes CASSLESSGGALFF.

The chain uses TRBV28 and TRBJ1-1; 11 positions match TRBD1. From germline, CDR1 is MDHEN and CDR2 SYDVKM. Losses at the gene ends were 5 bases for V and 3 bases for J; bases not matched to a gene: 8. CDR3 length equals 16 residues. As DNA, the CDR3 is TGTGCCAGCAGTCCGGCCTCGGGACAGGGGGACACTGAAGCTTTCTTT. Translation gives CASSPASGQGDTEAFF.

The CDR3 loop is CASSFGQTGGTYEQYF. The CDR3 region has the DNA TGCGCCAGCAGCTTCGGCCAAACCGGGGGTACCTACGAGCAGTACTTC. V gene TRBV5-1 combines with J gene TRBJ2-7, with a tentative D call TRBD2 (6 bases). CDR3 size: 16 residues. The germline V gene encodes CDR1 SGHRS and CDR2 YFSETQ. Trimming cost V 2 bases and J 2 bases, with 17 bases left between them.

The V call is TRBV27, the J call TRBJ2-7; perhaps TRBD1 as D (6 bases). V dropped 4 bases and J dropped 5 bases, with 12 bases sitting between them. The V gene's germline CDR1 is MNHEY and CDR2 SMNVEV (reference sequence). The CDR3 is made up of 13 amino acids. The CDR3 spells CASSSKQGHEQYF. Here the CDR3 DNA reads TGTGCCAGCAGTTCGAAACAGGGCCACGAGCAGTACTTC.

V is TRBV3-1 (or the pseudogene TRBV3-2) and J is TRBJ1-2; D remains ambiguous. The germline V gene has CDR1 LGHDT and CDR2 YNNKEL (reference sequence). This CDR3 region has 16 residues. V was clipped by 2 bases and J by 2 bases, with 15 bases between them. The CDR3 DNA reads as TGTGCCAGCAGCCAAATATCGGCAGGTAAAAACTATGGCTACACCTTC. Protein product: CASSQISAGKNYGYTF.

Details on this clone: A read error may account for a junction end that differs from germline. The V gene is TRBV5-6, the J gene TRBJ1-5, with D tentatively TRBD1 (6 bases). Germline CDR1 is SGHDT and CDR2 is YYEEEE. The CDR3 spans 13 residues. CDR3 nucleotide sequence: TGTGCCAGCAGCACGGGGCGAAAGACGGACAGCATTTTT. Amino acid sequence: CASSTGRKTDSIF.

The chain couples TRBV7-9 to TRBJ1-1; 8 bases fit TRBD1. The CDR3 sequence is 16 residues long. The junction had 7 bases not matched to a gene; V was cut back by 1 base and J by 3 bases. Germline CDR1 is SEHNR and CDR2 is FQNEAQ (reference sequence). The CDR3 reads CASSLGPGGAYTEAFF. CDR3 coding DNA: TGTGCCAGCAGCTTAGGCCCAGGGGGCGCGTACACTGAAGCTTTCTTT.

V and J are TRBV5-4 and TRBJ2-1, with a possible D match to TRBD2 (6 bases). Germline-derived CDR1 and CDR2 are SGHNT and YYREEE (reference sequence). The V gene lost 1 base and the J gene lost 9 bases, with 8 bases spanning the gap. The CDR3 consists of 12 residues. CDR3 nucleotide sequence: TGTGCCAGCAGCTTGACTAGCTCTGAGCAGTTCTTC. As protein: CASSLTSSEQFF.

The genes are TRBV4-2 and TRBJ1-1, with a weak D call TRBD1 (6 bases). In germline, CDR1 is LGHNA, CDR2 YNFKEQ. This CDR3 comprises 16 residues. V lost 1 base and J lost 4, with 16 bases in between. CDR3 bases: TGTGCCAGCAGCCAAGGGTCAGTCAGGGGTGGCACTGAAGCTTTCTTT. Translation gives CASSQGSVRGGTEAFF.

The chain uses TRBV4-1 and TRBJ1-3; D unresolved. CDR3 size: 17 residues. CDR1 is MGHRA and CDR2 is YSYEKL in the germline V gene. V dropped 6 bases and J dropped 0 bases, with 18 bases sitting between them. The CDR3 DNA follows: TGCGCCAGCAGTCCTTATTGGTTTGCCAGCTCTGGAAACACCATATATTTT. It specifies CASSPYWFASSGNTIYF.